This T cell receptor (beta chain) comes out of a study of identical twins. Study-level findings and limits: Researchers reported excess low generation probability among twin-shared out-of-frame alpha sequences.

This clonotype was picked up a small number of times. Antigen unknown. Germline assignment: CDR1 MDHEN and CDR2 SYDVKM. The CDR3 length is 15 residues. The trim removed 2 bases at V and 3 bases at J, leaving 5 bases unmatched. It was template switching that added a universal primer site, and there were unique molecular identifiers on the cDNA. TCRdb recomputed calls from the 5' RACE reads with MiXCR, one row per CDR3 protein. The sample lists 1.5 million to 2 million distinct CDR3 sequences, roughly 35% occurring once. The sample comprised cord blood. The clonotype was recovered from a newborn girl in good health. This chain connects TRBV28 to TRBJ2-7; TRBD1 matches 9 bases. The CDR3 coding sequence is TGTGCCAGCAGTTTAAAACCGGGACAGGGCTACGAGCAGTACTTC. It is translated as CASSLKPGQGYEQYF.